This T cell receptor beta chain was obtained from a study of T cell changes during pregnancy in multiple sclerosis. Germline assignment: CDR1 LNHNV and CDR2 YYDKDF (reference sequence). V gave up 1 base and J gave up 9 bases, with 13 bases separating them. This CDR3 comprises 14 residues. TCRdb's table, derived via immunoSEQ multiplex PCR, lists solely in-frame clones and lacks some. This sample has 80,000 to 130,000 clones; more than 80% occur once, and the top ten carry 1% to 1.5%. This sequence joins TRBV15 and TRBJ1-3; tentative D call: TRBD1 (6 bases). This clonotype was sampled from a female donor with multiple sclerosis, enrolled in a pregnancy study. This material consisted of peripheral blood, taken in the second trimester of pregnancy. CDR3 residues: CATSRASGEGTIYF. The CDR3 DNA is TGTGCCACCAGCAGAGCATCAGGGGAGGGCACCATATATTTT. Filled out from reference TRBV15 and TRBJ1-3, the complete variable domain reads DAMVIQNPRYQVTQFGKPVTLSCSQTLNHNVMYWYQQKSSQAPKLLFHYYDKDFNNEADTPDNFQSRRPNTSFCFLDIRSPGLGDTAMYLCATSRASGEGTIYFGEGSWLTVV.